The following is a TCR beta chain sequence with its context. Trimming cost V 2 bases and J 5 bases; bases outside gene matches: 3. The CDR3 covers 15 residues. Germline loops: CDR1 SGHRS, CDR2 YFSETQ. This entry belongs to a study of control samples from healthy donors and cancer patients. Generated by immunoSEQ multiplex PCR, the TCRdb table keeps only in-frame clones and is missing some. Here the sample spans 150,000 to 160,000 clones, over 85% being singletons. This clonotype was obtained from a man aged 45-60 years in good health. The specimen was blood. The chain joins TRBV5-1 to TRBJ2-1; 11 bases line up with TRBD2. The CDR3 is CASSFTSGSHNEQFF. In nucleotides, the CDR3 is TGCGCCAGCAGCTTTACTAGCGGGAGCCACAATGAGCAGTTCTTC. The full variable domain, its missing parts supplied by reference TRBV5-1 and TRBJ2-1, is KAGVTQTPRYLIKTRGQQVTLSCSPISGHRSVSWYQQTPGQGLQFLFEYFSETQRNKGNFPGRFSGRQFSNSRSEMNVSTLELGDSALYLCASSFTSGSHNEQFFGPGTRLTVL.